These T cell receptor beta chains were read from a single sample in a study of shared clonotypes between healthy human individuals. Only in-frame clones appear in the TCRdb table, and some are missing; sequencing was by immunoSEQ multiplex PCR. The sample includes approximately 2.1 million clones, approximately 93% of them seen just once. The sample consisted of naive CD4+ T cells from PBMCs. These receptors originate from a man younger than 35 in good health. Some clones in this sample may be carry-over from other donors' samples. CDR3s include the opening cysteine and the closing phenylalanine or tryptophan. A D gene is named only where the DNA matches it firmly. Size is omitted from some rows. Given values are once, few, many or a class for expanded clones.

d_call	clone_size	v_call	cdr3_length	j_call	cdr3_aa	cdr3_nt
TRBD2	.	TRBV28	14	TRBJ2-5	CASSFAGDQETQYF	TGTGCCAGCAGTTTTGCGGGGGACCAAGAGACCCAGTACTTC
.	.	TRBV27	14	TRBJ1-2	CASRSPVQKHGYTF	TGTGCCAGCAGATCTCCGGTCCAAAAGCATGGCTACACCTTC
.	.	TRBV7-9	14	TRBJ1-4	CASSLGRAYTLGFF	TGTGCCAGCAGCTTAGGGCGGGCGTACACATTAGGGTTTTTT
.	.	TRBV15	15	TRBJ1-4	CATSLGQGTNEKLFF	TGTGCCACCAGCCTGGGGCAGGGAACTAATGAAAAACTGTTTTTT
.	few	TRBV28	14	TRBJ1-1	CASSLKNRYTEAFF	TGTGCCAGCAGCCTAAAGAACAGGTACACTGAAGCTTTCTTT
.	.	TRBV28	15	TRBJ1-4	CASRSQGLGDEKLFF	TGTGCCAGCAGGTCACAGGGATTGGGTGATGAAAAACTGTTTTTT
.	.	TRBV5-4	13	TRBJ1-3	CASSLARGNTIYF	TGTGCCAGCAGCTTGGCCCGTGGAAACACCATATATTTT
TRBD2	.	TRBV6-6	14	TRBJ2-7	CASSIIAGGGEQYF	TGTGCCAGCAGTATAATAGCGGGAGGAGGCGAGCAGTACTTC
TRBD1	.	TRBV9	16	TRBJ2-7	CASSVGGRTGSYEQYF	TGTGCCAGCAGCGTAGGTGGGCGGACAGGTTCCTACGAGCAGTACTTC
.	.	TRBV6-1	14	TRBJ1-1	CASSEAGGSTEAFF	TGTGCCAGCAGTGAAGCGGGGGGTAGCACTGAAGCTTTCTTT
.	.	TRBV2	13	TRBJ1-5	CASRVNYNQPQHF	TGTGCCAGCAGGGTTAACTACAATCAGCCCCAGCATTTT
TRBD1	.	TRBV6-6	13	TRBJ1-5	CAGHGTGGQPQHF	TGTGCCGGCCATGGGACAGGGGGGCAGCCCCAGCATTTT
.	.	TRBV6-1	13	TRBJ1-2	CASRDDAYYGYTF	TGTGCCAGCAGGGACGACGCGTACTATGGCTACACCTTC
.	.	TRBV5-3	12	TRBJ2-1	CARSCGVDEQFF	TGTGCCAGAAGCTGCGGGGTAGATGAGCAGTTCTTC
TRBD1	.	TRBV19	15	TRBJ1-2	CASSIRAGGNYGYTF	TGTGCCAGTAGTATTAGGGCAGGGGGCAACTATGGCTACACCTTC
.	.	TRBV27	13	TRBJ2-5	CASSFTGRKTQYF	TGTGCCAGCAGTTTTACAGGGAGAAAGACCCAGTACTTC
.	.	TRBV5-6	16	TRBJ2-7	CASSGMGRGGPYEQYF	TGTGCCAGCAGCGGGATGGGGCGAGGTGGGCCCTACGAGCAGTACTTC
.	.	TRBV9	16	TRBJ2-3	CASSVGTSKQTDTQYF	TGTGCCAGCAGCGTCGGGACTTCCAAGCAAACAGATACGCAGTATTTT
.	.	TRBV4-1	16	TRBJ1-4	CASSPSYSRGNEKLFF	TGCGCCAGCAGCCCTAGCTACTCCCGGGGCAATGAAAAACTGTTTTTT
.	.	TRBV18	13	TRBJ2-7	CASSPGHRVEQYF	TGTGCCAGCTCACCAGGACATCGGGTAGAGCAGTACTTC
.	.	TRBV28	16	TRBJ1-4	CASSLPGGGRDEKLFF	TGTGCCAGCAGTCTACCCGGCGGGGGGCGCGATGAAAAACTGTTTTTT
.	.	TRBV18	13	TRBJ2-7	CASSPRIEYEQYF	TGTGCCAGCTCACCAAGGATCGAGTACGAGCAGTACTTC
TRBD1	.	TRBV5-1	13	TRBJ2-4	CASSPGQGNIQYF	TGCGCCAGCAGCCCCGGACAGGGGAACATTCAGTACTTC